This T cell receptor beta chain was sequenced in a study of graft-versus-host responses after intestinal transplantation. Study summary: Tacrolimus and steroids were given for two to three years to all recipients after anti-thymocyte globulin induction.

Trimming shortened V by 1 base and J by 5 bases, and 15 bases separated the two germline ends. This CDR3 contains 16 residues. CDR1 and CDR2 from the germline V gene are SGHNT and YENEEA. This clone was seen a handful of times. Profiled with immunoSEQ multiplex PCR; TCRdb holds only in-frame clones, not every one. The table shows 13,000 to 15,000 clones, with about 36% occurring only once. Whole-study results and caveats: There was an association between peak levels of circulating GvH clones and early post-transplant HvG declines.

This chain joins TRBV11-3 and TRBJ1-5; tentatively, D is TRBD1 (5 bases). This specimen was alloreactive CD4+ T cells from a mixed lymphocyte reaction culture, taken before intestinal transplant. Described subset: CFSE-low proliferating T cells sorted from roughly six-day pre-transplant mixed lymphocyte reaction (GvH or HvG direction). This TCR was recovered from a human patient who received an intestinal transplant. The CDR3 sequence: CASSLGTGGWDQPQHF. The CDR3 DNA sequence: TGTGCCAGCAGCTTAGGCACGGGGGGATGGGATCAGCCCCAGCATTTT.